Listed here are 27 T cell receptor beta chains from one sample, sequenced in a study of shared clonotypes between healthy human individuals. Clones were sequenced by immunoSEQ multiplex PCR, and TCRdb holds only the in-frame ones, with some missing. The sample includes under 850,000 clones, just under 75% seen only once; the top ten take approximately 2%. Sequencing was carried out using memory CD4+ T cells sorted from blood. Indicated subset: CD45RA-negative fraction. The receptors derive from a woman aged 25 to 45 in good health.

This rearrangement joins TRBV5-1 to TRBJ2-7, with TRBD2 identical over 7 bases. CDR1 is SGHRS and CDR2 is YFSETQ in the germline V gene. Trimming removed 5 bases from V and 3 bases from J; junction bases left unmatched: 11. The CDR3 covers 15 residues. The CDR3 sequence: CASSSAAGALYEQYF. The DNA for the CDR3 is TGCGCCAGCAGTTCGGCGGCGGGAGCGCTCTACGAGCAGTACTTC.

Many counts were recorded for this clone. The rearrangement joins TRBV9 to TRBJ2-5, with TRBD2 matching 10 bases. The V segment lost 4 bases and the J segment 2 bases; nucleotides outside the gene matches: 8. Germline CDR1 SGDLS, CDR2 YYNGEE. The CDR3 is 16 residues long. This CDR3 reads CASSLSGRADQETQYF. DNA for the CDR3: TGTGCCAGCAGCTTAAGCGGGAGGGCCGATCAAGAGACCCAGTACTTC. Full variable domain (remainder filled in from reference TRBV9 and TRBJ2-5): DSGVTQTPKHLITATGQRVTLRCSPRSGDLSVYWYQQSLDQGLQFLIQYYNGEERAKGNILERFSAQQFPDLHSELNLSSLELGDSALYFCASSLSGRADQETQYFGPGTRLLVL.

Worth noting for this clone: The sample holds other DNA sequences that translate to the same CDR3. This sequence joins TRBV7-3 and TRBJ1-1; TRBD1 matches 8 bases. The CDR3 is 12 amino acids. Germline lookup yields CDR1 SGHTA and CDR2 FQGTGA. V shed 5 bases and J 7 bases; nucleotides not matched to a gene: 3. CDR3 sequence reads: CASSLGTGEAFF. Written as DNA, the CDR3 is TGTGCCAGCAGCCTCGGGACAGGTGAAGCTTTCTTT.

This clone has just one count. This chain joins TRBV5-5 and TRBJ1-4, with 7 bases aligning to TRBD1. V dropped 6 bases and J dropped 4; count of bases not matched to a gene: 6. Germline V gives CDR1 SGHKS, CDR2 YYEKEE (reference sequence). The CDR3 sequence is 14 residues long. The CDR3 protein is CASTWGQSNEKLFF. The CDR3 DNA follows: TGTGCCAGCACCTGGGGACAGAGTAATGAAAAACTGTTTTTT.

This sequence joins TRBV19 and TRBJ1-4; a weak D match, TRBD1 (6 bases). Trimming shortened V by 4 bases and J by 5 bases, and 14 bases separated the two germline ends. CDR1 and CDR2 (germline): LNHDA, SQIVND (reference sequence). The CDR3 has 15 amino acids. In nucleotides, the CDR3 is TGTGCCAGTAGTACCCCAGGAACAGGGAATGAAAAACTGTTTTTT. Encoded protein: CASSTPGTGNEKLFF.

This clone was seen once. The J gene is TRBJ2-1, the V gene TRBV11-3, with TRBD1 as a possible D gene (5 bases). The CDR3 covers 19 residues. The V gene's germline CDR1 is SGHNT and CDR2 YENEEA. Trimming took 0 bases from V and 7 from J, leaving 25 bases between them. Here the CDR3 DNA reads TGTGCCAGCAGCTTAGATAGCCCCGCTCGAGGTAGTAAGGGGAATGAGCAGTTCTTC. This sequence encodes CASSLDSPARGSKGNEQFF.

This clone was counted at least ten times. The chain joins TRBV5-6 to TRBJ1-5; no reliable D call. Germline V gene lookup returns CDR1 SGHDT and CDR2 YYEEEE. The CDR3 is 17 amino acids. V was cut by 2 bases and J by 2 bases, with 17 bases left in between. This CDR3 is CASSLTGRRVGNQPQHF. CDR3 coding DNA: TGTGCCAGCAGCTTAACCGGTAGGAGGGTTGGCAATCAGCCCCAGCATTTT.

V usage is TRBV5-6 and J usage is TRBJ2-2; TRBD2 aligns across 12 bases. Germline V lookup: CDR1 SGHDT, CDR2 YYEEEE. V shed 3 bases and J 1 base; nucleotides not matched to a gene: 4. CDR3 length: 17 residues. In DNA, the CDR3 is TGTGCCAGCAGCTCGGGACTAGCGGGTTTGAACACCGGGGAGCTGTTTTTT. Its translation: CASSSGLAGLNTGELFF. The entire variable domain, with the rest obtained from reference TRBV5-6 and TRBJ2-2, is as follows: DAGVTQSPTHLIKTRGQQVTLRCSPKSGHDTVSWYQQALGQGPQFIFQYYEEEERQRGNFPDRFSGHQFPNYSSELNVNALLLGDSALYLCASSSGLAGLNTGELFFGEGSRLTVL.

There are a few counts of this clone. The chain is built from TRBV7-2 and TRBJ2-1; 8 bases line up with TRBD2. CDR3 size: 15 residues. V was pared by 4 bases and J by 9 bases, with 11 bases of the junction left unmatched. CDR1 is SGHTA, CDR2 FQGNSA, per germline. In DNA form, the CDR3 reads TGTGCCAGCAGCTCCGAGACCCGACGGGGGGGTGAGCAGTTCTTC. Protein: CASSSETRRGGEQFF.

The chain employs TRBV27 and TRBJ2-1; TRBD1 agrees at 9 bases. This CDR3 region has 12 residues. V gave up 10 bases and J gave up 10 bases; unmatched junction bases: 8. The germline V gene has CDR1 MNHEY and CDR2 SMNVEV (reference sequence). This chain's CDR3 is CATRGQGFEQFF. Written as DNA, the CDR3 is TGTGCCACCCGAGGACAGGGGTTCGAGCAGTTCTTC.

J is TRBJ2-1 and V is TRBV15; 9 nucleotides match TRBD2. This CDR3 is 16 amino acids long. Germline V gene lookup returns CDR1 LNHNV and CDR2 YYDKDF (reference sequence). V was pared by 1 base and J by 3 bases, with 4 bases of the junction left unmatched. This CDR3 reads CATSRAPTSGYNEQFF. CDR3 nucleotide sequence: TGTGCCACCAGCAGAGCCCCGACTAGCGGCTACAATGAGCAGTTCTTC.

The chain recombines TRBV6-6 with TRBJ2-3; 9 bases line up with TRBD2. CDR1 and CDR2 (germline): MNHNY, SVGAGI (reference sequence). V shed 0 bases, J shed 6 bases, and the junction held 7 bases outside the gene matches. The length of the CDR3 is 16 residues. The CDR3 coding sequence is TGTGCCAGCAGTTACTCGCGGGGGGGGGTTACGGATACGCAGTATTTT. The encoded protein is CASSYSRGGVTDTQYF.

The chain employs TRBV28 and TRBJ1-2, with D maybe TRBD1 (5 bases). Deletions cut 4 bases from V and 4 bases from J, with 16 bases between. This CDR3 contains 15 residues. Germline assignment: CDR1 MDHEN and CDR2 SYDVKM. In DNA form, the CDR3 reads TGTGCCAGCAGTTCACACGGGACGTTCTTCTATGGCTACACCTTC. Encoded protein: CASSSHGTFFYGYTF.

V and J are TRBV7-9 and TRBJ2-6; 7 nucleotides agree with TRBD2. CDR1 is SEHNR, CDR2 FQNEAQ, per germline (reference sequence). The CDR3 extends over 16 amino acids. Trimming took 4 bases from V and 0 from J; bases not matched to a gene: 3. The CDR3 region has the DNA TGTGCCAGCAGCTATTCGGGGGGCTCTGGGGCCAACGTCCTGACTTTC. The encoded protein is CASSYSGGSGANVLTF.

The V call is TRBV28, the J call TRBJ2-4; TRBD2 is a possible D gene (6 bases). Trimming left V 5 bases short and J 0 bases short, with 17 bases between. This CDR3 is built from 17 residues. In germline, CDR1 is MDHEN, CDR2 SYDVKM. Written as DNA, the CDR3 is TGTGCCAGCAGTAGAACCACCGGGGGAATAGCCAAAAACATTCAGTACTTC. It encodes CASSRTTGGIAKNIQYF.

This chain uses TRBV5-1 with TRBJ1-5; TRBD1 matches 10 bases. CDR1 SGHRS and CDR2 YFSETQ come from the germline V gene. V lost 4 bases and J lost 6; bases outside the gene matches: 4. There are 14 residues in the CDR3. The CDR3 bases are TGCGCCAGCAGCACCGGGACAGGGGCTCAGCCCCAGCATTTT. It encodes CASSTGTGAQPQHF.

Turning to this clone: This CDR3 is also generated by other DNA sequences in the sample. The chain couples TRBV9 to TRBJ2-1; D is uncertain. The CDR3 spans 15 residues. Germline V lookup: CDR1 SGDLS, CDR2 YYNGEE. V lost 0 bases, J lost 0 bases, and 7 bases lay in between. CDR3 coding DNA: TGTGCCAGCAGCGTAGGAGGAAACTCCTACAATGAGCAGTTCTTC. It encodes CASSVGGNSYNEQFF.

CDR3 in DNA: TGCGCCAGCAGCCAAGACACAGGTAAAGCTTTCTTT. Residues: CASSQDTGKAFF. The J gene is TRBJ1-1, the V gene TRBV4-1, with D possibly matching TRBD1 (5 bases). V was shortened by 0 bases and J by 9 bases, with 8 bases between the two germline ends. From germline, CDR1 is MGHRA and CDR2 YSYEKL. This CDR3 has 12 amino acids.

The chain joins TRBV7-2 to TRBJ1-3, with 7 bases fitting TRBD1. Trimming took 2 bases from V and 2 from J; bases not matched to a gene: 0. The CDR3 consists of 14 residues. Germline CDR1 is SGHTA and CDR2 is FQGNSA. The CDR3 loop reads CASSLQGAGNTIYF. As DNA, the CDR3 is TGTGCCAGCAGCTTACAGGGGGCTGGAAACACCATATATTTT.

The rearrangement links TRBV25-1 to TRBJ1-1; D remains ambiguous. This CDR3 spans 14 amino acids. The germline gives CDR1 MGHDK, CDR2 SYGVNS. V was cut by 5 bases and J by 4 bases, with 14 bases left in between. CDR3 protein: CASSPGRTGTEAFF. In DNA, the CDR3 is TGTGCCAGCAGTCCGGGGAGGACTGGCACTGAAGCTTTCTTT.

V usage is TRBV19 and J usage is TRBJ2-2; 11 bases match TRBD2. The CDR3 totals 16 residues. Unmatched junction bases numbered 3, after V lost 5 bases and J lost 1 base. Germline assignment: CDR1 LNHDA and CDR2 SQIVND (reference sequence). For the CDR3, the DNA is TGTGCCAGTAGTGGACTAGCGGGCCTGAACACCGGGGAGCTGTTTTTT. Translation gives CASSGLAGLNTGELFF.

The rearrangement links TRBV6-6 to TRBJ1-4; TRBD1 aligns across 7 bases. V was pared by 0 bases and J by 10 bases, with 11 bases of the junction left unmatched. CDR1 is MNHNY and CDR2 is SVGAGI in the germline V gene (reference sequence). CDR3 length equals 16 residues. The CDR3, as DNA: TGTGCCAGCAGTTACTCGACGATACAGGGGTCTGGAAAACTGTTTTTT. This codes for CASSYSTIQGSGKLFF.

The chain carries TRBV19 and TRBJ1-2; D unclear. This CDR3 is 14 amino acids long. Deletions cut 0 bases from V and 5 bases from J, with 10 bases between. Per germline, CDR1 LNHDA and CDR2 SQIVND (reference sequence). DNA for the CDR3: TGTGCCAGTAGTATAGAAGCGGTGGGATATGGCTACACCTTC. Its translation is CASSIEAVGYGYTF.

The chain links TRBV7-8 to TRBJ1-5; TRBD1 aligns across 7 bases. The CDR3 runs to 15 residues. The germline gives CDR1 SGHVS, CDR2 FQNEAQ. V lost 5 bases, J lost 2 bases, and 6 bases stayed unmatched. The CDR3 DNA reads as TGTGCCAGCAGCCTACAGGGGATCGGCAATCAGCCCCAGCATTTT. Translation gives CASSLQGIGNQPQHF.

The chain couples TRBV25-1 to TRBJ2-5; 10 bases agree with TRBD1. The CDR3 consists of 14 residues. V was pared by 5 bases and J by 4 bases, with 4 bases of the junction left unmatched. CDR1 is MGHDK, CDR2 SYGVNS, per germline. The CDR3 loop reads CASSRGQGRETQYF. The DNA for the CDR3 is TGTGCCAGCAGTAGGGGACAGGGGAGAGAGACCCAGTACTTC.

The gene calls are TRBV7-2 and TRBJ2-5; unclear D gene. Germline V CDR1 and CDR2: SGHTA, FQGNSA. CDR3 length equals 13 residues. V was pared by 4 bases and J by 2 bases, with 8 bases between. CDR3 DNA: TGTGCCAGCAGCTATAGTTTGCAAGAGACCCAGTACTTC. Its translation: CASSYSLQETQYF. The entire variable domain, with the rest obtained from reference TRBV7-2 and TRBJ2-5, is as follows: GAGVSQSPSNKVTEKGKDVELRCDPISGHTALYWYRQSLGQGLEFLIYFQGNSAPDKSGLPSDRFSAERTGGSVSTLTIQRTQQEDSAVYLCASSYSLQETQYFGPGTRLLVL.

The rearrangement joins TRBV7-6 to TRBJ2-7; 7 bases line up with TRBD2. V was pared by 4 bases and J by 5 bases, with 8 bases of the junction left unmatched. CDR3 length equals 14 residues. CDR1 is SGHVS, CDR2 FNYEAQ, per germline. CDR3 region: CASSSTSDFDEQYF. DNA for the CDR3: TGTGCCAGCAGCTCAACTAGCGACTTTGACGAGCAGTACTTC.